Listed below are T cell receptor beta chains from one sample, sequenced in a study of CD8 T cells in ankylosing spondylitis. TCRdb processed the 5' RACE reads anew with MiXCR; each CDR3 protein has one entry. Of a few hundred thousand distinct CDR3 sequences in the sample, 7% to 8% were seen once. Sequencing was carried out using blood, either unsorted or a sorted T cell fraction (not recorded which). These receptors were collected from a male donor with ankylosing spondylitis. The CDR3 runs from the conserved cysteine through the conserved F or W. A D gene is named only where the DNA matches it firmly. Clone sizes are given selectively: once, few, many, or a class where the clone is expanded.

.	many	TRBV12-3/TRBV12-4	TRBJ1-5	CASSFYGQNQPQHF	TGTGCCAGCAGTTTCTATGGGCAGAATCAGCCCCAGCATTTT
TRBD1	medium-sized	TRBV3-1	TRBJ2-3	CASSPRQGVEDTQYF	TGTGCCAGCAGCCCCCGACAGGGGGTTGAAGATACGCAGTATTTT
TRBD2	many	TRBV20-1	TRBJ2-1	CSARLAGANYNEQFF	TGCAGTGCTAGACTAGCGGGTGCGAACTACAATGAGCAGTTCTTC
.	few	TRBV28	TRBJ2-1	CASSLSIDDEQFF	TGTGCCAGCAGTTTATCCATAGATGATGAGCAGTTCTTC
.	many	TRBV12-3/TRBV12-4	TRBJ2-2	CASSPTANTGELFF	TGTGCCAGCAGTCCAACAGCAAACACCGGGGAGCTGTTTTTT
.	many	TRBV27	TRBJ1-5	CASGTGVSNQPQHF	TGTGCCAGCGGGACGGGAGTAAGCAATCAGCCCCAGCATTTT
.	many	TRBV7-8	TRBJ1-1	CASTMTAMNTEAFF	TGTGCCAGCACAATGACAGCAATGAACACTGAAGCTTTCTTT
TRBD2	many	TRBV6-2/TRBV6-3	TRBJ2-7	CASSAPLAGRTYEQYF	TGTGCCAGCAGTGCCCCCCTAGCGGGGAGAACCTACGAGCAGTACTTC
.	few	TRBV3-1	TRBJ2-5	CASSQDLWGSQETQYF	TGTGCCAGCAGCCAAGATCTTTGGGGAAGCCAAGAGACCCAGTACTTC
TRBD2	many	TRBV10-3	TRBJ2-7	CAISESRGLAGGNSYEQYF	TGTGCCATCAGTGAGTCCCGGGGACTAGCGGGGGGAAACTCCTACGAGCAGTACTTC
.	few	TRBV6-5	TRBJ2-7	CASSYPDSTYEQYF	TGTGCCAGCAGTTACCCGGACAGTACCTACGAGCAGTACTTC
.	few	TRBV6-1	TRBJ1-5	CASAPRGGQPQHF	TGTGCCAGCGCACCCCGGGGAGGTCAGCCCCAGCATTTT
.	.	TRBV27	TRBJ2-7	CATWGPYEQYF	TGTGCGACTTGGGGCCCCTACGAGCAGTACTTC
TRBD2	many	TRBV5-1	TRBJ2-1	CASSWGTSGTYNEQFF	TGCGCCAGCAGCTGGGGGACTAGCGGGACCTACAATGAGCAGTTCTTC
TRBD2	.	TRBV6-4	TRBJ2-1	CASSEHSGGSYNEQFF	TGTGCCAGCAGTGAACATTCGGGGGGCTCCTACAATGAGCAGTTCTTC
TRBD2	.	TRBV28	TRBJ2-7	CASSRRPGGSYEQYF	TGTGCCAGCAGCCGACGCCCGGGAGGCTCCTACGAGCAGTACTTC
TRBD1	few	TRBV12-3/TRBV12-4	TRBJ2-7	CASTLNPGGFYEQYF	TGTGCCAGCACCCTAAACCCAGGGGGCTTCTACGAGCAGTACTTC
TRBD2	many	TRBV7-9	TRBJ2-2	CASSLGQTSGTGELFF	TGTGCCAGCAGCTTAGGGCAGACTAGCGGCACCGGGGAGCTGTTTTTT
TRBD2	many	TRBV5-8	TRBJ2-5	CASSPDLAGLTETQYF	TGTGCCAGCAGCCCGGACCTAGCGGGACTCACAGAGACCCAGTACTTC
.	many	TRBV6-2/TRBV6-3	TRBJ2-7	CASRDLEQYF	TGTGCCAGTAGGGATCTGGAGCAGTACTTC
.	many	TRBV7-9	TRBJ2-7	CASSLVRRAYEQYF	TGTGCCAGCAGCTTAGTTCGCAGGGCCTACGAGCAGTACTTC
.	.	TRBV29-1	TRBJ2-2	CSVLLQSNTGELFF	TGCAGCGTGCTTCTCCAGTCGAACACCGGGGAGCTGTTTTTT
.	many	TRBV7-9	TRBJ2-5	CASSLLWSRETQYF	TGTGCCAGCAGCTTATTGTGGAGTCGAGAGACCCAGTACTTC
TRBD1	many	TRBV25-1	TRBJ2-4	CASSGTGFEGIQYF	TGTGCCAGCAGTGGGACAGGGTTCGAGGGCATTCAGTACTTC
.	.	TRBV20-1	TRBJ1-2	CSASSGTSRHGYTF	TGCAGTGCTAGCTCCGGGACATCCCGACATGGCTACACCTTC
.	many	TRBV2	TRBJ1-3	CARSPALAASNTIYF	TGTGCCAGGTCCCCGGCACTCGCCGCTTCGAACACCATATATTTT
.	many	TRBV12-3/TRBV12-4	TRBJ2-5	CASSFWQGSQETQYF	TGTGCCAGCAGTTTTTGGCAGGGTTCCCAAGAGACCCAGTACTTC
TRBD1	many	TRBV10-3	TRBJ1-1	CAISIDRVNTEAFF	TGTGCCATCAGTATAGACAGGGTGAACACTGAAGCTTTCTTT
.	many	TRBV11-2	TRBJ2-7	CASSLGVPTYEQYF	TGTGCCAGCAGCTTAGGGGTCCCAACGTACGAGCAGTACTTC
.	.	TRBV5-1	TRBJ1-1	CASSPYSGNTEAFF	TGCGCCAGCAGCCCCTATTCGGGGAACACTGAAGCTTTCTTT
.	many	TRBV29-1	TRBJ2-7	CSAVDPGTAYEQYF	TGCAGCGCCGTAGACCCGGGTACCGCCTACGAGCAGTACTTC
TRBD1	many	TRBV6-2/TRBV6-3	TRBJ2-1	CASSYRTGGREQFF	TGTGCCAGCAGTTACCGGACAGGGGGAAGGGAGCAGTTCTTC
.	.	TRBV7-2	TRBJ2-5	CASSAPAGAPRETQYF	TGTGCCAGCAGCGCCCCCGCCGGGGCCCCTCGGGAGACCCAGTACTTC
.	.	TRBV15	TRBJ2-7	CATSTGGSYEQYF	TGTGCCACCAGCACCGGTGGGTCCTACGAGCAGTACTTC
.	many	TRBV5-1	TRBJ1-2	CASSLGGPGYTF	TGCGCCAGCAGCTTGGGAGGTCCGGGCTACACCTTC
TRBD2	once	TRBV6-2/TRBV6-3	TRBJ2-7	CASSGGRGFNYEQYF	TGTGCCAGCAGCGGCGGGAGGGGCTTTAACTACGAGCAGTACTTC
.	many	TRBV6-2/TRBV6-3	TRBJ2-1	CASSYGQEGASNEQFF	TGTGCCAGCAGTTACGGACAGGAGGGGGCCTCCAATGAGCAGTTCTTC
.	many	TRBV6-1	TRBJ2-7	CASSDLRGPLYEQYF	TGTGCCAGCAGTGACTTACGGGGCCCGCTCTACGAGCAGTACTTC
TRBD1	many	TRBV7-9	TRBJ1-1	CASSWTGGAEAFF	TGTGCCAGCAGCTGGACAGGCGGCGCTGAAGCTTTCTTT
TRBD2	few	TRBV10-3	TRBJ2-2	CAILGRLADTGELFF	TGTGCCATTCTGGGCCGACTAGCCGACACCGGGGAGCTGTTTTTT
.	many	TRBV20-1	TRBJ2-7	CSATSLSTGGYEQYF	TGCAGTGCTACCTCATTGTCGACAGGCGGCTACGAGCAGTACTTC
.	many	TRBV4-3	TRBJ2-3	CASSLGTIDTQYF	TGCGCCAGCAGCCTTGGGACAATTGATACGCAGTATTTT
.	few	TRBV9	TRBJ1-1	CASRGGNTEAFF	TGTGCCAGCAGGGGGGGGAACACTGAAGCTTTCTTT
TRBD2	many	TRBV3-1	TRBJ2-7	CASSYAGGVDEQYF	TGTGCCAGCAGCTATGCGGGAGGCGTCGACGAGCAGTACTTC